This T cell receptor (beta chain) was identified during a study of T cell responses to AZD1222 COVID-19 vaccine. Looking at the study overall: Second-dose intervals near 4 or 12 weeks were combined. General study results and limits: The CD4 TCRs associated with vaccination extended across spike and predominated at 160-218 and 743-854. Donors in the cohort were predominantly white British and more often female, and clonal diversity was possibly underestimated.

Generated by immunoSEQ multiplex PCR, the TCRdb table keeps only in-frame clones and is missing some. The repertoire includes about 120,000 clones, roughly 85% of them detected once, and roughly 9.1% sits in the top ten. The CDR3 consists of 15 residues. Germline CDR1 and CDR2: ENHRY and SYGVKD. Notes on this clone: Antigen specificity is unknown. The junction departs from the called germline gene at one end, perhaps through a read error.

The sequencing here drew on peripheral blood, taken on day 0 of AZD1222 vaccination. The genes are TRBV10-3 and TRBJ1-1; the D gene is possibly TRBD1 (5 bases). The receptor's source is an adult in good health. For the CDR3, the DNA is TGTGCCATCAGTAAGTCCGGGACTTCGAACACTGAAGCTTTCTTT. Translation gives CAISKSGTSNTEAFF.